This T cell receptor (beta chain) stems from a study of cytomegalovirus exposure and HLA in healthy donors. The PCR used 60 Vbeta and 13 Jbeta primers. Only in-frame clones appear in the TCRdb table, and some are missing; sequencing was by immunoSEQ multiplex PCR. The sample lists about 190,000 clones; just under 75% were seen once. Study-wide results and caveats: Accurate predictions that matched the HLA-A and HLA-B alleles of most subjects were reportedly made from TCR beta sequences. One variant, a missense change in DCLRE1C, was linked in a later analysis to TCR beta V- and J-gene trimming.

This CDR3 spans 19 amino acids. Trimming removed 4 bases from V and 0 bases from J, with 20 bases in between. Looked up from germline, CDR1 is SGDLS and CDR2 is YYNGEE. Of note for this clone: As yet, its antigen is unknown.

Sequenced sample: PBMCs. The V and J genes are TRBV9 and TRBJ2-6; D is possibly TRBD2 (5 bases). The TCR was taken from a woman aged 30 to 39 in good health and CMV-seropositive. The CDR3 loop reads CASSLFVWEPISGANVLTF. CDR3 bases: TGTGCCAGCAGCCTATTCGTGTGGGAGCCGATCTCTGGGGCCAACGTCCTGACTTTC.